This is a list of T cell receptor beta chains from one sample in a study of CD8 T cells in Susac syndrome. TCRdb reprocessed the immunoSEQ multiplex PCR reads via MiXCR and lists one record per CDR3 protein. The table lists 150,000 or so distinct CDR3 sequences, 85% to 95% of them singletons. The sample comprised CD8+ T cells from PBMCs. The receptors stem from a human donor with multiple sclerosis. The CDR3 runs from the conserved cysteine through the conserved F or W. A D gene is named only where the DNA matches it firmly.

J: TRBJ1-2; D: NA; V: TRBV25-1; CDR3: CASSEGDGYTF
J: TRBJ1-2; D: NA; V: TRBV23-1; CDR3: CASSQRSSNYGYTF
J: TRBJ2-7; D: NA; V: TRBV7-9; CDR3: CASSLRPVGQTHEQYF
J: TRBJ2-7; D: TRBD1; V: TRBV29-1; CDR3: CSVDTRDRGLPEQYF
J: TRBJ1-4; D: TRBD1; V: TRBV20-1; CDR3: CSAIGGQGEKLFF
J: TRBJ2-7; D: NA; V: TRBV7-2; CDR3: CASSQTGYYEQYF
J: TRBJ1-4; D: NA; V: TRBV20-1; CDR3: CSARVRSTNEKLFF
J: TRBJ1-5; D: NA; V: TRBV9; CDR3: CASSVGGSGNQPQHF
J: TRBJ2-3; D: NA; V: TRBV9; CDR3: CASTQSGSSTDTQYF
J: TRBJ2-7; D: NA; V: TRBV5-1; CDR3: CASSLLPSSSYEQYF
J: TRBJ2-1; D: NA; V: TRBV29-1; CDR3: CSVEAFLGQIF
J: TRBJ2-1; D: NA; V: TRBV2; CDR3: CASSVDIYADEQFF
J: TRBJ2-3; D: NA; V: TRBV9; CDR3: CASSASDTQYF
J: TRBJ2-3; D: NA; V: TRBV30; CDR3: CAWGRGRGSSTDTQYF
J: TRBJ1-1; D: NA; V: TRBV27; CDR3: CASGFEDTEAFF
J: TRBJ2-1; D: TRBD2; V: TRBV29-1; CDR3: CSSSERGEPFNEQFF
J: TRBJ2-5; D: NA; V: TRBV28; CDR3: CASSSGSLNQETQYF
J: TRBJ2-7; D: TRBD1; V: TRBV5-1; CDR3: CASSLHGDRVEEQYF
J: TRBJ2-5; D: NA; V: TRBV28; CDR3: CASSPLRMGQETQYF
J: TRBJ2-6; D: NA; V: TRBV20-1; CDR3: CSARADPGQGSGANVLTF
J: TRBJ1-5; D: NA; V: TRBV20-1; CDR3: CSARFLQSGKDQPQHF
J: TRBJ2-5; D: NA; V: TRBV7-2; CDR3: CASSSRILFQETQYF
J: TRBJ2-7; D: TRBD2; V: TRBV7-6; CDR3: CASSLGSGGAYEQYF
J: TRBJ1-1; D: NA; V: TRBV9; CDR3: CASSVDNGPEAFF
J: TRBJ2-7; D: NA; V: TRBV30; CDR3: CASAPAYGEQYF
J: TRBJ1-6; D: TRBD1; V: TRBV9; CDR3: CASSVEDRGNSPLHF
J: TRBJ2-7; D: NA; V: TRBV7-9; CDR3: CASSPRETYEQYF
J: TRBJ1-2; D: NA; V: TRBV7-9; CDR3: CASSLGSGSGYTF
J: TRBJ2-3; D: NA; V: TRBV9; CDR3: CASSGNPAGATSTDTQYF
J: TRBJ2-1; D: NA; V: TRBV7-9; CDR3: CASSLEAGAYNEQFF
J: TRBJ2-3; D: NA; V: TRBV27; CDR3: CASSLVRTRITDTQYF
J: TRBJ1-2; D: NA; V: TRBV20-1; CDR3: CSARAGDGYTF
J: TRBJ2-1; D: NA; V: TRBV29-1; CDR3: CSVEEVGGRSDLNEQFF
J: TRBJ2-1; D: NA; V: TRBV5-1; CDR3: CASSSPSYNEQFF
J: TRBJ2-1; D: TRBD2; V: TRBV4-1; CDR3: CASSPLRGTSHEQFF
J: TRBJ2-2; D: NA; V: TRBV9; CDR3: CASSATRVDGELFF
J: TRBJ1-4; D: NA; V: TRBV5-6; CDR3: CASSLGTYGNEKLFF
J: TRBJ1-2; D: NA; V: TRBV29-1; CDR3: CSVDVGGGHTF
J: TRBJ1-1; D: NA; V: TRBV7-8; CDR3: CASSLFSANTEAFF
J: TRBJ1-4; D: TRBD1; V: TRBV4-3; CDR3: CASSQVEGAQNEKLFF
J: TRBJ2-1; D: TRBD2; V: TRBV29-1; CDR3: CSVEDPERGIYYEQFF
J: TRBJ2-5; D: TRBD2; V: TRBV20-1; CDR3: CSASNPSGGLQETQYF
J: TRBJ2-5; D: NA; V: TRBV19; CDR3: CASSWAETQYF
J: TRBJ2-2; D: NA; V: TRBV3-1; CDR3: CASSQSNGGPGELFF
J: TRBJ1-5; D: NA; V: TRBV13; CDR3: CASSLGRTGKRDQPQHF
J: TRBJ1-6; D: NA; V: TRBV13; CDR3: CASSFQGEGWSSPLHF
J: TRBJ1-2; D: NA; V: TRBV12-3/TRBV12-4; CDR3: CASSLMGTNYGYTF